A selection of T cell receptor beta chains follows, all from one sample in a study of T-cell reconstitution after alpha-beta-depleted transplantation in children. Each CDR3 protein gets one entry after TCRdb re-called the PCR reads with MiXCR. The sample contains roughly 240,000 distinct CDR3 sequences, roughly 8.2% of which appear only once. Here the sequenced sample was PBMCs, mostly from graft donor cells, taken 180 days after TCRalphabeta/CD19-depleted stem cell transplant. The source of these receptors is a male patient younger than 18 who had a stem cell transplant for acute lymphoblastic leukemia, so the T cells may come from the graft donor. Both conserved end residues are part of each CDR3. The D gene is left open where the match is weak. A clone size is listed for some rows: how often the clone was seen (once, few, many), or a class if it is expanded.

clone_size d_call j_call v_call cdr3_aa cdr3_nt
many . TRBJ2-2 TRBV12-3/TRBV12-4 CASNRIGLLGGGELFF TGTGCCAGCAATAGGATTGGCCTGCTCGGAGGCGGGGAGCTGTTTTTT
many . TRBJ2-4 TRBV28 CASNGIQYF TGTGCCAGCAATGGAATTCAGTACTTC
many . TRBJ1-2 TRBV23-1 CASEVGRKGPCYGYTF TGCGCCAGCGAGGTGGGCAGAAAGGGGCCGTGCTATGGCTACACCTTC
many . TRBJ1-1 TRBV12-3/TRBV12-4 CASSPTGLLAEAFF TGTGCCAGCAGTCCTACAGGGCTGTTGGCTGAAGCTTTCTTT
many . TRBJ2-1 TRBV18 CASSDIRAGTGNEQFF TGTGCCAGCTCCGACATTCGGGCAGGGACGGGCAATGAGCAGTTCTTC
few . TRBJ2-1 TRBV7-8 CASRLKSLSSYNEQFF TGTGCCAGCAGACTAAAATCGCTGAGCTCCTACAATGAGCAGTTCTTC
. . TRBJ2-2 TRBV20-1 CSIVGSTNTGELFF TGCAGTATTGTAGGGTCAACTAACACCGGGGAGCTGTTTTTT
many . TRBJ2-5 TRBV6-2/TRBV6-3 CASSYPRDGYQETQYF TGTGCCAGCAGTTATCCGCGCGACGGGTACCAAGAGACCCAGTACTTC
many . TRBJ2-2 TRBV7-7 CASSAQGSTGELFF TGTGCTAGCAGCGCACAGGGTAGCACCGGGGAGCTGTTTTTT
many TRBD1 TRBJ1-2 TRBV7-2 CASSRQGQGSGYTF TGTGCCAGCAGCCGACAGGGACAGGGCTCTGGCTACACCTTC
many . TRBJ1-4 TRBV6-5 CASSYAEEDEKLFF TGTGCCAGCAGTTACGCGGAGGAGGATGAAAAACTGTTTTTT
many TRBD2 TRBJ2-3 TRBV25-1 CASSRLAPNQDTQYF TGTGCCTCCTCCCGACTAGCTCCTAATCAGGATACGCAGTATTTT
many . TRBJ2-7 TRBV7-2 CASSFRSARVGSYEQYF TGTGCCAGCAGCTTTCGTTCCGCCAGGGTGGGATCCTACGAGCAGTACTTC
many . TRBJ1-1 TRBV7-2 CASSRTPVNTEAFF TGTGCCAGCAGCCGAACTCCCGTGAACACTGAAGCTTTCTTT
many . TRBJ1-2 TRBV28 CASSSRVRYGYTF TGTGCCAGCAGTTCAAGGGTTAGGTATGGCTACACCTTC
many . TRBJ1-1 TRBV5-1 CASSLGGGLNTEAFF TGCGCCAGCAGCTTGGGAGGGGGATTGAACACTGAAGCTTTCTTT
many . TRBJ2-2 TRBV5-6 CASSFWVQLTGELFF TGTGCCAGCAGCTTTTGGGTCCAGCTAACCGGGGAGCTGTTTTTT
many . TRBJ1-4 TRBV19 CASRSGWVATNEKLFF TGTGCCAGTAGGTCAGGGTGGGTCGCAACTAATGAAAAACTGTTTTTT
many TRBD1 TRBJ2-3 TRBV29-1 CSVAGGALTDTQYF TGCAGCGTTGCAGGGGGAGCCCTCACAGATACGCAGTATTTT
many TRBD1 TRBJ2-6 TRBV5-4 CASSSSGTGAYSGANVLTF TGTGCCAGCAGCTCATCCGGGACAGGGGCATACTCTGGGGCCAACGTCCTGACTTTC
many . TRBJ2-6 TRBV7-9 CASSYRTGANVLTF TGTGCCAGCAGCTACAGGACTGGGGCCAACGTCCTGACTTTC
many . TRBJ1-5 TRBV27 CASSGVAGGNQPQHF TGTGCCAGCAGTGGGGTCGCAGGGGGCAATCAGCCCCAGCATTTT
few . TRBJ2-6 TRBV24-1 CATSAAGPGGANVLTF TGTGCCACCAGTGCTGCGGGCCCGGGTGGGGCCAACGTCCTGACTTTC
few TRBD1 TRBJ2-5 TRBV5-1 CASSLTGSGETQYF TGCGCCAGCAGCCTGACAGGGAGCGGAGAGACCCAGTACTTC
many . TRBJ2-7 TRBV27 CASSLLGDRSYEQYF TGTGCCAGCAGTTTATTAGGGGACCGATCCTACGAGCAGTACTTC
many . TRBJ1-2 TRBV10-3 CAISEFQAKANYGYTF TGTGCCATCAGTGAGTTCCAGGCCAAGGCTAACTATGGCTACACCTTC
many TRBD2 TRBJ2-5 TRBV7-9 CASSSPGGRARETQYF TGTGCCAGCAGCTCCCCTGGAGGGAGGGCCAGGGAGACCCAGTACTTC
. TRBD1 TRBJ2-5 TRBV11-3 CASSTRTGGAREETQYF TGTGCCAGCAGCACCAGGACAGGGGGCGCTAGGGAAGAGACCCAGTACTTC
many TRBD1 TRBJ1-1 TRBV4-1 CASSPGQGMNTEAFF TGCGCCAGCAGCCCCGGACAGGGAATGAACACTGAAGCTTTCTTT
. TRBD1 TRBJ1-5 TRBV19 CASRNRDRGHQPQHF TGTGCCAGTAGAAACCGGGACAGGGGACACCAGCCCCAGCATTTT
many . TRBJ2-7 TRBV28 CASSSPVSGSYEQYF TGTGCCAGCAGTTCCCCCGTAAGCGGGTCCTACGAGCAGTACTTC
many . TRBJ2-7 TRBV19 CATSTGSPFKGEQYF TGTGCCACTTCGACCGGGTCCCCCTTTAAGGGCGAGCAGTACTTC
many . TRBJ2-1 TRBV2 CASSEKVGTVNEQFF TGTGCCAGCAGTGAAAAGGTGGGGACTGTCAATGAGCAGTTCTTC
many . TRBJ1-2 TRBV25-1 CASSEYQGEGYTF TGTGCCAGCAGTGAATATCAGGGAGAAGGCTACACCTTC
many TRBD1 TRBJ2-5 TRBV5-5 CASSALRGPETQYF TGTGCCAGCAGCGCCCTCAGGGGGCCAGAGACCCAGTACTTC
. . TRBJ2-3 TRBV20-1 CSANTLTVFSTDTQYF TGCAGTGCCAACACGCTGACAGTCTTTAGCACAGATACGCAGTATTTT
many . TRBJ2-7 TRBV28 CASQWGATYEQYF TGTGCCAGTCAGTGGGGGGCCACCTACGAGCAGTACTTC
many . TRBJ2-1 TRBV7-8 CASSHATVEQFF TGTGCCAGCAGCCACGCGACCGTTGAGCAGTTCTTC
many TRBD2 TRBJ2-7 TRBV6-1 CASRQLAGPLYEQYF TGTGCCAGCAGGCAACTAGCGGGTCCTCTTTACGAGCAGTACTTC
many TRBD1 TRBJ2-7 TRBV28 CASRTGGPYEQYF TGTGCCAGTAGGACAGGGGGCCCCTACGAGCAGTACTTC
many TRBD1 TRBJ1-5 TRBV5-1 CASSQTGDAPQHF TGCGCCAGCAGCCAAACAGGGGATGCGCCCCAGCATTTT
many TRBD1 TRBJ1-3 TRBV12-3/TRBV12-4 CASKGTGGGNTIYF TGTGCCAGCAAAGGGACAGGGGGAGGAAACACCATATATTTT
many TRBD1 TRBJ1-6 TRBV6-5 CASSYSGTGTSPLHF TGTGCCAGCAGTTACTCGGGGACAGGGACTTCACCCCTCCACTTT
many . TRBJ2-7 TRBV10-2 CASSKGQLEQYF TGCGCCAGCAGCAAAGGACAGCTCGAGCAGTACTTC
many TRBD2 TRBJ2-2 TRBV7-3 CASSLIGRAGGPGELFF TGTGCCAGCAGCTTAATTGGGCGAGCGGGAGGCCCCGGGGAGCTGTTTTTT
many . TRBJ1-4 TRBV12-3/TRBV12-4 CASSHRPRGEKLFF TGTGCCAGCAGTCACAGGCCCCGGGGTGAAAAACTGTTTTTT
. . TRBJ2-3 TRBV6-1 CASLRGWGTDTQYF TGTGCCAGCCTAAGGGGTTGGGGCACAGATACGCAGTATTTT
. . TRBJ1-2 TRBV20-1 CSASRVHYGYTF TGCAGTGCTAGTAGGGTTCACTATGGCTACACCTTC
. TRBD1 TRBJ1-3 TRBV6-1 CASRKTGDGNTIYF TGTGCCAGCAGGAAGACAGGGGACGGAAACACCATATATTTT
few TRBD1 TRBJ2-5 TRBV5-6 CASSSGQTPLETQYF TGTGCCAGCAGCTCGGGACAGACCCCCCTTGAGACCCAGTACTTC
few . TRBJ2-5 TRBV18 CASSPARGGGTQYF TGTGCCAGCTCACCGGCAAGGGGTGGTGGGACCCAGTACTTC
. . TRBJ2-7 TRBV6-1 CASSEGSGLVEQYF TGTGCCAGCAGTGAAGGAAGCGGGTTGGTCGAGCAGTACTTC
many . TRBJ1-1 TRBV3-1 CASSPRGRNTEAFF TGTGCCAGCAGCCCCCGGGGCAGGAACACTGAAGCTTTCTTT
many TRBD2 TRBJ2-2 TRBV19 CASQPAGVGGELFF TGTGCCAGTCAACCAGCGGGGGTTGGCGGGGAGCTGTTTTTT
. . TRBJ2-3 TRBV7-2 CASSLPGVGYTQYF TGTGCCAGCAGCTTACCGGGCGTAGGGTATACGCAGTATTTT
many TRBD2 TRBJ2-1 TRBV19 CASSISLAGGYNEQFF TGTGCCAGTAGTATTTCGCTAGCGGGGGGTTACAATGAGCAGTTCTTC